The 17 T cell receptor beta chains given below trace back to one sample, sequenced in a study of T cells in Graves' hyperthyroidism and ophthalmopathy. RNA transcripts were the template for amplifying TCR beta CDR3 regions. The primer set for the first-round RT-PCR of the TCR CDR3 was HTBI. Each CDR3 protein gets one entry after TCRdb re-called the multiplex PCR reads with MiXCR. In the table there are hundreds of thousands of distinct CDR3 sequences, around 45% of which are singletons. The sequencing sample was made of peripheral blood or thyroid tissue (not recorded which). These receptors were taken from a woman aged 18-35 years with Graves' hyperthyroidism.

J is TRBJ1-5 and V is TRBV7-2; D may be TRBD1 (6 bases). V was trimmed by 6 bases and J by 5 bases, leaving 11 bases between them. Germline V lookup: CDR1 SGHTA, CDR2 FQGNSA. The CDR3 consists of 13 residues. The CDR3 nucleotides are TGTGCCAGCAGATCAGGGGAAGATCAGCCCCAGCATTTT. It specifies CASRSGEDQPQHF.

As concerns this clonotype: This may stem from a read error, because a much larger clone lies one nucleotide away. Lacking the conserved final phenylalanine or tryptophan, this CDR3 likely reflects a read error. This chain connects TRBV24-1 to TRBJ1-2; D is perhaps TRBD1 (5 bases). The length of the CDR3 is 14 residues. Germline CDR1 is KGHDR and CDR2 is SFDVKD. V was pared by 4 bases and J by 4 bases, with 12 bases between. CDR3 in DNA: TGTGCCACCAGTGACCCCTCGGGACTCTATGGCTACACCCTC. Residues: CATSDPSGLYGYTL.

The chain uses TRBV25-1 and TRBJ2-6; the D gene is possibly TRBD2 (5 bases). Trimming shortened V by 6 bases and J by 0 bases, and 15 bases separated the two germline ends. The CDR3 length is 17 residues. Germline values: CDR1 MGHDK, CDR2 SYGVNS. CDR3 sequence (DNA): TGTGCCAGCAGCCAAGCGGTGGAGTCCTCTGGGGCCAACGTCCTGACTTTC. As protein: CASSQAVESSGANVLTF. Using reference TRBV25-1 and TRBJ2-6 for the parts outside the CDR3, the full variable domain is EADIYQTPRYLVIGTGKKITLECSQTMGHDKMYWYQQDPGMELHLIHYSYGVNSTEKGDLSSESTVSRIRTEHFPLTLESARPSHTSQYLCASSQAVESSGANVLTFGAGSRLTVL.

The CDR3 nucleotides are TGTGCTAGTGCCGAGATTATGAACACTGAAGCTTTCTTT. It specifies CASAEIMNTEAFF. The rearrangement uses TRBV12-3 or TRBV12-4 and TRBJ1-1; D gene ambiguous. This CDR3 comprises 13 residues.

The V and J genes are TRBV7-9 and TRBJ2-7; 8 nucleotides agree with TRBD2. The V and J ends lost 6 bases and 2 bases, in that order; junction bases with no gene match: 12. In germline, CDR1 is SEHNR, CDR2 FQNEAQ (reference sequence). The CDR3 sequence is 16 residues long. The CDR3 protein is CASSYLEAGAAYEQYF. The CDR3 nucleotides are TGTGCCAGCAGTTACTTGGAAGCGGGAGCTGCCTACGAGCAGTACTTC.

The chain combines TRBV7-8 with TRBJ1-2, with a weak D call TRBD1 (5 bases). Germline V lookup: CDR1 SGHVS, CDR2 FQNEAQ. The CDR3 runs to 11 residues. With 7 bases removed from V and 4 bases from J, the gap between germline ends came to 7 bases. CDR3 sequence (DNA): TGTGCCAGCACCGGGGCCTATGGCTACACCTTC. Translating gives CASTGAYGYTF.

There are many counts of this clonotype. The rearrangement uses TRBV2 and TRBJ2-7; 7 bases match TRBD2. V shed 3 bases, J shed 0 bases, and the junction held 2 bases outside the gene matches. Germline V gene data show CDR1 as SNHLY and CDR2 as FYNNEI. The CDR3 consists of 14 residues. CDR3 loop: CASSDRGSSYEQYF. The CDR3 coding sequence is TGTGCCAGCAGTGACCGCGGGAGCTCCTACGAGCAGTACTTC.

DNA of the CDR3: TGCAGTGCCCGTCCAGGGGCTGCCCTTAATGAAAAACTGTTTTTT. Protein sequence: CSARPGAALNEKLFF. The chain joins TRBV20-1 to TRBJ1-4, with TRBD1 as a possible D gene (6 bases). The CDR3 runs 15 residues. Between the trimmed V and J ends, which lost 6 bases and 4 bases, there was a span of 18 bases. Looked up from germline, CDR1 is DFQATT and CDR2 is SNEGSKA (reference sequence).

V usage is TRBV7-9 and J usage is TRBJ2-7; the match to TRBD2 covers 11 bases. This CDR3 comprises 17 residues. The germline V gene has CDR1 SEHNR and CDR2 FQNEAQ (reference sequence). Trimming removed 5 bases from V and 3 bases from J; junction bases left unmatched: 12. As DNA, the CDR3 is TGTGCCAGCAGCCCTCCGGGACTAGCGGAGATGGGCTACGAGCAGTACTTC. This translates into CASSPPGLAEMGYEQYF.

In its sample, this clonotype was seen once. The chain's CDR3 is CASTAWGGRGKNGYTF. The CDR3 DNA follows: TGTGCCAGCACCGCGTGGGGGGGGAGAGGAAAGAATGGCTACACCTTC. V and J are TRBV6-2 or TRBV6-3 and TRBJ1-2; D is possibly TRBD1 (5 bases). The CDR3 is made up of 16 amino acids. Trimming pared 7 bases from V and 6 bases from J, leaving 24 bases between. CDR1 and CDR2 (germline): MNHEY, SVGEGT.

Details on this clonotype: This may stem from a read error, because a much larger clone lies one nucleotide away. The chain has TRBV6-1 and TRBJ1-4; 7 nucleotides match TRBD1. The CDR3 runs 13 residues. Germline values: CDR1 MNHNS, CDR2 SASEGT. V dropped 6 bases and J dropped 4; count of bases not matched to a gene: 2. As DNA, the CDR3 is TGTGCCAGCAGGGGACAGTATAATGAAAAACTGTTTTTT. Protein product: CASRGQYNEKLFF.

This clonotype has just a few counts. The chain links TRBV7-2 to TRBJ1-4; weak D call: TRBD1 (6 bases). In germline, CDR1 is SGHTA, CDR2 FQGNSA. Trimming shortened V by 5 bases and J by 5 bases, and 18 bases separated the two germline ends. This CDR3 spans 16 amino acids. CDR3 in DNA: TGTGCCAGCAGCCAAGATAACGGACAGCGGAATGAAAAACTGTTTTTT. Its protein is CASSQDNGQRNEKLFF.

Comment on this clonotype: One end of the junction is discordant with germline, which a read error may explain. The J gene is TRBJ1-1, the V gene TRBV5-5; maybe TRBD1 (5 bases). CDR1 and CDR2 (germline): SGHKS, YYEKEE (reference sequence). The CDR3 runs to 15 residues. CDR3 residues: CASSSRGNQNTEAFF. CDR3 DNA sequence: TGCGCCAGCAGCTCGAGGGGCAACCAGAACACTGAAGCTTTCTTT.

CDR3 loop: CASSAIDHATGELFF. Here the CDR3 DNA reads TGCGCCAGCAGTGCTATTGACCACGCCACCGGGGAGCTGTTTTTT. The rearrangement uses TRBV10-1 and TRBJ2-2; D is uncertain. The ends were cut back, 4 bases at V and 4 bases at J, with 13 bases in the middle. The CDR3 runs to 15 residues. In germline, CDR1 is WNHNN, CDR2 SYGVQD (reference sequence).

This rearrangement joins TRBV7-9 to TRBJ2-7; TRBD2 matches 10 bases. The CDR3 totals 18 residues. Per germline, CDR1 SEHNR and CDR2 FQNEAQ (reference sequence). The V gene end was trimmed by 1 base and the J gene end by 6 bases; junction bases not matched to a gene: 15. The chain's CDR3 is CASSLEPRRPSGSIEQYF. CDR3 coding DNA: TGTGCCAGCAGCTTAGAGCCCCGTCGGCCTAGCGGGAGTATCGAGCAGTACTTC.

This clonotype was seen ten or more times. It may be a read error: a sequence one base away is much more abundant. The rearrangement joins TRBV7-8 to TRBJ2-7; D remains ambiguous. The germline CDR1 and CDR2 sequences are SGHVS and FQNEAQ. The ends were cut back, 4 bases at V and 1 base at J, with 5 bases in the middle. The CDR3 has 12 residues. CDR3 DNA sequence: TGTGCCAGCAGCTCAGCTTCCTACGAGCAGTACTTC. It encodes CASSSASYEQYF. The variable domain in full, completed from reference TRBV7-8 and TRBJ2-7, reads GAGVSQSPRYKVAKRGQDVALRCDPISGHVSLFWYQQALGQGPEFLTYFQNEAQLDKSGLPSDRFFAERPEGSVSTLKIQRTQQEDSAVYLCASSSASYEQYFGPGTRLTVT.

This chain uses TRBV7-9 with TRBJ2-3; D not certain. The V end lost 0 bases, the J end lost 5 bases, and 6 bases lay between the germline ends. The length of the CDR3 is 13 residues. Germline CDR1 reads SEHNR; CDR2 reads FQNEAQ (reference sequence). Written as DNA, the CDR3 is TGTGCCAGCAGCTTAGCCTCCCGAGATACGCAGTATTTT. It codes for CASSLASRDTQYF.